What follows describes a single T cell receptor (beta chain). Its antigen remains unknown. This record comes from a study of CXCR3-negative and CXCR3-positive naive CD8 T cells. Overall study results and limits: TRB CDR3s of CXCR3-positive naive cells were more hydrophobic than those of CXCR3-negative naive cells. Similar TRBV-TRBJ usage was seen in naive cells (both CXCR3-negative and CXCR3-positive), but memory cells differed. Naive subsets showed comparable surface CD5, and TCR interaction strength was also inferred from TRB CDR3 physicochemistry. For memory CD8+ cells diversity was much lower, but both naive subsets had comparably high diversity.

Among CD8+ T cells, naive ones were CD45RO-CCR7+CD27+CD95-. UMI-labeled 5' RACE yielded the TRB cDNA libraries. No DNA is given; TCRdb re-called the 5' RACE reads and lists each CDR3 protein once. This sample's clone table lists over 150,000 distinct CDR3 sequences. Germline CDR1 reads SEHNR; CDR2 reads FQNEAQ (reference sequence). The CDR3 loop spans 17 amino acids. The sequence came from a human donor in good health. Some clones in this sample may be carry-over from other donors' samples. The sequenced sample consisted of naive CXCR3+ CD8+ T cells from blood. Stated subset: CD45RO-CCR7+CD27+CD95- naive CD8+ T cells expressing CXCR3 (TNR3+). The chain is built from TRBV7-9 and TRBJ2-1; TCRdb designates TRBD2, a call that cannot be tested without DNA. CDR3 protein: CASSAPELAGGRDEQFF.